This T cell receptor (beta chain) comes out of a study of blood T cell repertoires in COVID-19. Study-level information: Collection of acute and convalescent COVID-19 samples took place in the United States, Italy and Spain. PBMCs, B-cell-depleted T cells, or T cells were the source of the cDNA or gDNA that made up the material.

Trimming took 6 bases from V and 7 from J; bases not matched to a gene: 9. This CDR3 is 15 amino acids long. The V gene's germline CDR1 is MNHEY and CDR2 SMNVEV (reference sequence). Only in-frame clones appear in the TCRdb table, and some are missing; sequencing was by immunoSEQ multiplex PCR. The sample includes around 140,000 clones, roughly 83% seen only once; the top ten take about 1.5%. The genes are TRBV27 and TRBJ1-6; the match to TRBD1 covers 7 bases. Sequenced input: peripheral blood. The clonotype comes from a man between 60 and 75 years old with acute or convalescent COVID-19. DNA for the CDR3: TGTGCCAGCAGCCCAAAGGGACAGAAGAATTCACCCCTCCACTTT. Its translation: CASSPKGQKNSPLHF.